The TCR beta chain described here comes from a study of beta chain features in type 1 diabetes. Study-wide background: Over all samples combined, 107,917,701 sorted cells were examined. General study points: Type 1 diabetes patients had fewer VDJ junction insertions and more deletions. Patients' naive, central memory and Treg TCRB repertoires seemed closer to one another than those of healthy donors.

V dropped 6 bases and J dropped 8 bases, with 16 bases sitting between them. There are 13 residues in the CDR3. Germline V gene data show CDR1 as MDHEN and CDR2 as SYDVKM. All of the sorted populations showed purity greater than 95%. Remarks on this clone: Its antigen remains unidentified.

Isolated RNA was reverse transcribed in full, so expressed TCRB transcripts were sequenced. Generated by immunoSEQ multiplex PCR, the TCRdb table keeps only in-frame clones and is missing some. Counted here are almost 350,000 clones, 8% occurring once; the ten biggest clones make up around 0.44%. The J gene is TRBJ1-2, the V gene TRBV28; D is unresolved. The receptor was derived from a woman aged 18-29 years in good health. Sequencing input: central memory CD4+ T cells from blood. The CDR3 reads CASSLTDMGGYTF. CDR3 DNA sequence: TGTGCCAGCAGCCTTACAGACATGGGAGGCTACACCTTC.